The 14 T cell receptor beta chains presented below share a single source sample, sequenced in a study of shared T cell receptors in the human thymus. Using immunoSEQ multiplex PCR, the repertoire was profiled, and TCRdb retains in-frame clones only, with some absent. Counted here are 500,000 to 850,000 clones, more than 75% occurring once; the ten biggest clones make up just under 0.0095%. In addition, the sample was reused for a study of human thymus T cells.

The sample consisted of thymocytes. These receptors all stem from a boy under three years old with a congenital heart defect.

DNA for the CDR3: TGTGCCAGCTCCGGGGCTAGCGGGAGGAAGGGAGAGACCCAGTACTTC. It translates to CASSGASGRKGETQYF. The gene calls are TRBV6-6 and TRBJ2-5, with 11 positions matching TRBD2. The J segment lost 4 bases and the V segment lost 8 bases, leaving 12 bases of the junction unmatched. Germline values: CDR1 MNHNY, CDR2 SVGAGI (reference sequence). The CDR3 spans 16 residues.

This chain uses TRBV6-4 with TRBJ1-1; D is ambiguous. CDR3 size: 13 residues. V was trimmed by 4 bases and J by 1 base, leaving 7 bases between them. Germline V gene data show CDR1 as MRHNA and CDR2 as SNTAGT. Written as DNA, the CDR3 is TGTGCCAGCAGTGCTAACCGGAACACTGAAGCTTTCTTT. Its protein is CASSANRNTEAFF.

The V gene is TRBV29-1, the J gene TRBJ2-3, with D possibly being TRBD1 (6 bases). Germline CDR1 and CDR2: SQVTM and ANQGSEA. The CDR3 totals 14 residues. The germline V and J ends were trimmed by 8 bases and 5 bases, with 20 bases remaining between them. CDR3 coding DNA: TGCAGCCCGTACAGGGTCCCCAAGGAAGATACGCAGTATTTT. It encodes CSPYRVPKEDTQYF.

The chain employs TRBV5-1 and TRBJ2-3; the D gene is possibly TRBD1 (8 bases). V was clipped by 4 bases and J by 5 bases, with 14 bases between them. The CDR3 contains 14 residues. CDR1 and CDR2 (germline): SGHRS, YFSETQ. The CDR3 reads CASSSTGGGDTQYF. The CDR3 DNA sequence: TGCGCCAGCAGCAGCACAGGGGGGGGAGATACGCAGTATTTT.

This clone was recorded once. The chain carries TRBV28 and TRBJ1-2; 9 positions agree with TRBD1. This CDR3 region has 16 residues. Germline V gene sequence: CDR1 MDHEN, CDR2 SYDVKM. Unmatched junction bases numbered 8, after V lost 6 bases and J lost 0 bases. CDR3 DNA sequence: TGTGCCAGCAGACTGAACAGGGGGCTAACTAACTATGGCTACACCTTC. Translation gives CASRLNRGLTNYGYTF.

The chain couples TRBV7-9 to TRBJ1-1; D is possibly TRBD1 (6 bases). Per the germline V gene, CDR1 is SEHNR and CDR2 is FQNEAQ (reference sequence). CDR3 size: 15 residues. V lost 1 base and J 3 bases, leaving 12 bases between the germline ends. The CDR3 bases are TGTGCCAGCAGCTTAGGCAGGGGATTCGACACTGAAGCTTTCTTT. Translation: CASSLGRGFDTEAFF.

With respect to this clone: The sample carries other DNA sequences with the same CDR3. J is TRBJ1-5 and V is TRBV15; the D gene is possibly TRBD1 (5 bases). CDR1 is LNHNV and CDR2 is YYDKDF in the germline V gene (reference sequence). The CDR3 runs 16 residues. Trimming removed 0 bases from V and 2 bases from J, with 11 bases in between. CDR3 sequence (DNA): TGTGCCACCAGCAGAGATACAGGTACAGGCAATCAGCCCCAGCATTTT. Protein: CATSRDTGTGNQPQHF.

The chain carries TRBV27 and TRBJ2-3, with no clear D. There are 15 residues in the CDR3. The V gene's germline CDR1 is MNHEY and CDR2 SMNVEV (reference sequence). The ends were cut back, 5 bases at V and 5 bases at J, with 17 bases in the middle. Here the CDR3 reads CASSLAEEVVDTQYF. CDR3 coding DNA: TGTGCCAGCAGTCTCGCAGAAGAGGTGGTAGATACGCAGTATTTT.

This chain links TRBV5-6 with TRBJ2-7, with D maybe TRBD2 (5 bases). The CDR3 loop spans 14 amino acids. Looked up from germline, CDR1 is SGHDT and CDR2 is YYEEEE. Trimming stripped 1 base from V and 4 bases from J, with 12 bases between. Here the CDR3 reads CASSLTVRGYEQYF. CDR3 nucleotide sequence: TGTGCCAGCAGCTTGACGGTTCGGGGTTACGAGCAGTACTTC.

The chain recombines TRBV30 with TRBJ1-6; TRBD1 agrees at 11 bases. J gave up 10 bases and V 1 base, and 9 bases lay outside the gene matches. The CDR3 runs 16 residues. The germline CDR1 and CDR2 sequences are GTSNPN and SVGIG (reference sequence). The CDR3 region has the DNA TGTGCCTGGAGTGGGGACAGGGGGAGGGTTGGATCACCCCTCCACTTT. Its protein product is CAWSGDRGRVGSPLHF.

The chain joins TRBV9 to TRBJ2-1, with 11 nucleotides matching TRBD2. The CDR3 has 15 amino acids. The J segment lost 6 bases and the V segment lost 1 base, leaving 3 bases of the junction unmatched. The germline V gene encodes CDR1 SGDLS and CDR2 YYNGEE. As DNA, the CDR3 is TGTGCCAGCAGCGTACTAGCGGGGGGTACCAATGAGCAGTTCTTC. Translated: CASSVLAGGTNEQFF.

The CDR3 DNA reads TGTGCCAGTAGTATCTCAGGTTCCTACAATGAGCAGTTCTTC. Translation gives CASSISGSYNEQFF. V and J are TRBV19 and TRBJ2-1, with D unresolved. CDR1 and CDR2 from the germline V gene are LNHDA and SQIVND (reference sequence). V was cut by 3 bases and J by 1 base, with 7 bases left in between. The CDR3 is 14 residues long. Complete variable domain (other parts from reference TRBV19 and TRBJ2-1): DGGITQSPKYLFRKEGQNVTLSCEQNLNHDAMYWYRQDPGQGLRLIYYSQIVNDFQKGDIAEGYSVSREKKESFPLTVTSAQKNPTAFYLCASSISGSYNEQFFGPGTRLTVL.

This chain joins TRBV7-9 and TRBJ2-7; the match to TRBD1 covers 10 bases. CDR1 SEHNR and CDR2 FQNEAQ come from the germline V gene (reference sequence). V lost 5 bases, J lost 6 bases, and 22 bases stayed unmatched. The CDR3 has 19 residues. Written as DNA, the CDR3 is TGTGCCAGCAGCCCCCAGGGACCCGAAACCGGGACAGGGGAATCCGAGCAGTACTTC. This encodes CASSPQGPETGTGESEQYF. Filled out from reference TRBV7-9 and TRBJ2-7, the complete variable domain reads DTGVSQNPRHKITKRGQNVTFRCDPISEHNRLYWYRQTLGQGPEFLTYFQNEAQLEKSRLLSDRFSAERPKGSFSTLEIQRTEQGDSAMYLCASSPQGPETGTGESEQYFGPGTRLTVT.

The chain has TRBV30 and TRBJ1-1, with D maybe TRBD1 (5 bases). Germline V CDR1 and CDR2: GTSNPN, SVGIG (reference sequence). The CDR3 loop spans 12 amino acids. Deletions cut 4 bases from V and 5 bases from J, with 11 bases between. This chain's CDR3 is CAWTGGWTEAFF. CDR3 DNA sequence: TGTGCCTGGACCGGGGGGTGGACTGAAGCTTTCTTT.